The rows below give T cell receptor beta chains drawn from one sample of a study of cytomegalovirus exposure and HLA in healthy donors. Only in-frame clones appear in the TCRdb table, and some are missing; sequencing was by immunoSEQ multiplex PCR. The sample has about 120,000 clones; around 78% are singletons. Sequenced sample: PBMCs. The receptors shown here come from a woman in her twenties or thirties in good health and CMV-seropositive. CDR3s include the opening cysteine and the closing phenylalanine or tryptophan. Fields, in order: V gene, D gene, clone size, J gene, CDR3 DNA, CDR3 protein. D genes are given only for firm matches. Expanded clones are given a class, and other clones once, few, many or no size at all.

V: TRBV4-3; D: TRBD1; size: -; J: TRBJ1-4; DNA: TGCGCCAGCAGCCAAGAGAAGGACAGGGCGGGAGAAGAACTGTTTTTT; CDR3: CASSQEKDRAGEELFF
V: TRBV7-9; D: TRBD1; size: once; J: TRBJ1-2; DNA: TGTGCCAGCAGCTTAGCCGACAGGGTGCATGGCTACACCTTC; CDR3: CASSLADRVHGYTF
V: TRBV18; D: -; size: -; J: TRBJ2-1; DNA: TGTGCCAGCTCGCCCGGACAGTACAATGAGCAGTTCTTC; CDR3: CASSPGQYNEQFF
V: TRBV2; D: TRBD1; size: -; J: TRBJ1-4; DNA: TGTGCCAGCAGTGATCGGGGACAGGTTAATGAAAAACTGTTTTTT; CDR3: CASSDRGQVNEKLFF
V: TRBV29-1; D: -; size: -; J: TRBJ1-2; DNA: TGCAGCGTTGTGGAGGGATTCTATGGCTACACCTTC; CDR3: CSVVEGFYGYTF
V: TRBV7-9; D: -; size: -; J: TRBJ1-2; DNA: TGTGCCAGCAGCTCAACAGCATATGGCTACACCTTC; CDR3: CASSSTAYGYTF
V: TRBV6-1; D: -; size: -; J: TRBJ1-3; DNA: TGTGCCAGCAGTGAAATTAGAGCATTTGAAAACACCATATATTTT; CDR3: CASSEIRAFENTIYF
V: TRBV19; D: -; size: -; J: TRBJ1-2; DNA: TGTGCCAGTAGTGATCCTCAGGGGTATGGCTACACCTTC; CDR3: CASSDPQGYGYTF
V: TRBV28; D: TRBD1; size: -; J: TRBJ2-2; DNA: TGTGCCACCTACTGGGGACAGGGTGCCGGGGAGCTGTTTTTT; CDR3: CATYWGQGAGELFF
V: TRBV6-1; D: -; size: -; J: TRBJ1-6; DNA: TGTGCCAGCAGTGACAAGACCATGGGCGTTAGTAATTCACCCCTCCACTTT; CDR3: CASSDKTMGVSNSPLHF
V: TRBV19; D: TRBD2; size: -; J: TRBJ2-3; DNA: TGTGCCAGTAGTACCCACTCGGCTAGCGGGGGAGGAGATACGCAGTATTTT; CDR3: CASSTHSASGGGDTQYF
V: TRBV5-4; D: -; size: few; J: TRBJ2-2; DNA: TGTGCCAGCAGGCCCGAAGCGGCGAACACCGGGGAGCTGTTTTTT; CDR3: CASRPEAANTGELFF
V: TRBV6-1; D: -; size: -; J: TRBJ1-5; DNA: TGTGCCAGCAGTGACCCTCGCAGGGGCTCGCCCCAGCATTTT; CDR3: CASSDPRRGSPQHF
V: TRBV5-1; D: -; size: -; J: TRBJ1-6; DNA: TGCGCCAGCAGCTTGGGGGCAGCCGCCAACGATTCACCCCTCCACTTT; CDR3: CASSLGAAANDSPLHF
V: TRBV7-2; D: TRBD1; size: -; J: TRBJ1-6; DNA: TGTGCCAGCAGCCCACCCGGGACAGGGAGGAATTCACCCCTCCACTTT; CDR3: CASSPPGTGRNSPLHF
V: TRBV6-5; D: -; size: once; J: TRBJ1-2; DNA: TGTGCCGGAGAAGGGGGGGGCAACTATGGCTACACCTTC; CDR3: CAGEGGGNYGYTF
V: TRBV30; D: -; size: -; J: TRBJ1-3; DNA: TGTGCCTGGGGGAGGGGACGGCATCTCTCTGGAAACACCATATATTTT; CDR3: CAWGRGRHLSGNTIYF
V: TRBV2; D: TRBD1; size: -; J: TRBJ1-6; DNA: TGTGCCAGCAGTGAGTGGGGACAGCCTAATTCACCCCTCCACTTT; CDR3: CASSEWGQPNSPLHF
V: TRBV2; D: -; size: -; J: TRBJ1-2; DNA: TGTGCCAGAACCCCGGGGGGCGGTGGCTACACCTTC; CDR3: CARTPGGGGYTF
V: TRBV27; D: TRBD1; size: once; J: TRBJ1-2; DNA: TGTGCCAGCAGTTTATCAGGGGGCGCGGGCTACACCTTC; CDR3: CASSLSGGAGYTF
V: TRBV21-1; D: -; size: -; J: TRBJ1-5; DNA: TGTGCCAGCAGTCGGGGAGTCCAGCCCCAGCATTTT; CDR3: CASSRGVQPQHF
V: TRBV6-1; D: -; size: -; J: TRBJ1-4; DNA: TGTGCCAGCAGCCCCGGGGGATGGGAAAAACTGTTTTTT; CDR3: CASSPGGWEKLFF
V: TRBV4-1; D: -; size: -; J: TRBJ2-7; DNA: TGCGCCAGCAGCCAAGGTGACAGGTCCTCCTACGAGCAGTACTTC; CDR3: CASSQGDRSSYEQYF
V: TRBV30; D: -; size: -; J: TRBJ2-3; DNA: TGTGCCGGGGCGAGGGGAGGGGGGGGGCCCACAGATACGCAGTATTTT; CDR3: CAGARGGGGPTDTQYF
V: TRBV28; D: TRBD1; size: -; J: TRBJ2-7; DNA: TGTGCCAGCACCCGGACAGGGCGGTACGAGCAGTACTTC; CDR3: CASTRTGRYEQYF
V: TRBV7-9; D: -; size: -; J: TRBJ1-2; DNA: TGTGCCAGCAGCCCTGGGTGGGGCAGAGGTGGTGGCTACACCTTC; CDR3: CASSPGWGRGGGYTF
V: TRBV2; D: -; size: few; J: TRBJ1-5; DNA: TGTGCCAGCGGGGGCAGGCCCCAGCATTTT; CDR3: CASGGRPQHF
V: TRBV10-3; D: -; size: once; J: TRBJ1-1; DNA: TGTGCCATCAGACAGGGATTCTACACTGAAGCTTTCTTT; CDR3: CAIRQGFYTEAFF
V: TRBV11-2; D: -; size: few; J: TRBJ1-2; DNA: TGTGCCAGCAGCTTGGCGAAGGGGAACTATGGCTACACCTTC; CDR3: CASSLAKGNYGYTF
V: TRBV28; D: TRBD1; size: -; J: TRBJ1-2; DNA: TGTGCCAGCAGTTTATGGGGCCGGGTGGGGACAGGGGGCAAGGGCTATGGCTACACCTTC; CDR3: CASSLWGRVGTGGKGYGYTF
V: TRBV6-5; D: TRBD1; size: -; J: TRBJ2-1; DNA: TGTGCCAGCAGTGCCGTAAGGACAGGGGTACGGTTCTTC; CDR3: CASSAVRTGVRFF
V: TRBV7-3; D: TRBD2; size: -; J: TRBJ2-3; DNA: TGTGCCAGCAGCCAAGAGCGGGGGGGGACAGATACGCAGTATTTT; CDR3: CASSQERGGTDTQYF
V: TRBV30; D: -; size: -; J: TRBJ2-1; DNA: TGTGCCTGGAGTGTACTAGCTGGTGAGCAGTTCTTC; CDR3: CAWSVLAGEQFF
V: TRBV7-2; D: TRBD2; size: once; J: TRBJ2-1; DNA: TGTGCCAGCCGGGGGGGAACCTACAATGAGCAGTTCTTC; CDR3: CASRGGTYNEQFF
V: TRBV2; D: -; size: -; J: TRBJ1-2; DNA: TGTGCCAGCAGTGAGCGACAGTCCCTCTATGGCTACACCTTC; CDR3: CASSERQSLYGYTF
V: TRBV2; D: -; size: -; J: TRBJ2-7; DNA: TGTGCCAGCAGACCCAACAGGAGCCCTCCCTACGAGCAGTACTTC; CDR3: CASRPNRSPPYEQYF
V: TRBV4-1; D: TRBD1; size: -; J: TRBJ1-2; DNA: TGCGCCAGCAGCCAAAATCGGATGGACAGGAACTATGGCTACACCTTC; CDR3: CASSQNRMDRNYGYTF
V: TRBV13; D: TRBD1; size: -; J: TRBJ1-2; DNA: TGTGCCAGCAGCTCCCGGACAGGGGGGTATGGCTACACCTTC; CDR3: CASSSRTGGYGYTF
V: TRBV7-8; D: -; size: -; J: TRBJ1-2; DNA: TGTGCCAGCAGCTCTACTGGACAGCCTAACTATGGCTACACCTTC; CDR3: CASSSTGQPNYGYTF